This entry features one T cell receptor (beta chain) sequence. Germline CDR1 DFQATT, CDR2 SNEGSKA (reference sequence). The germline V and J ends were trimmed by 4 bases and 3 bases, with 9 bases remaining between them. This CDR3 is built from 13 residues. TCRdb re-called the 5' RACE reads with MiXCR, one entry per CDR3 protein. The sample lists 600,000 to 850,000 distinct CDR3 sequences, 15% to 20% occurring once. This entry belongs to a study of identical twins. These same data were also listed under a study on T cells expressing NK-cell markers. This second study says: Expanded NKG2C+ T cell clones were not confirmed as HCMV-specific.

This TCR was recovered from a woman under 30 in good health. Sample: PBMCs. This rearrangement joins TRBV20-1 to TRBJ1-4; D remains unclear. The CDR3 sequence: CSAIFGPNEKLFF. Written as DNA, the CDR3 is TGCAGTGCTATATTTGGACCTAATGAAAAACTGTTTTTT.